Listed below are T cell receptor beta chains from one sample, sequenced in a study of T cells in Graves' hyperthyroidism and ophthalmopathy. TCRdb analysed the multiplex PCR reads with MiXCR anew, one entry per CDR3 protein. This sample yields under 700,000 distinct CDR3 sequences, of which about 43% are seen a single time; roughly 8.2% belongs to the top ten. Sequencing was performed on peripheral blood or thyroid tissue (not recorded which). All receptors come from a woman between 18 and 29 years old with Graves' hyperthyroidism. Each CDR3 is given with its conserved first and last residue. Each record gives: clone size, D gene, J gene, V gene, CDR3 protein, CDR3 DNA. D genes are given only for firm matches. The size field is filled for only some rows; it gives once, few, many or a size class.

abundance: NA
d_gene: TRBD1
j_gene: TRBJ2-5
v_gene: TRBV5-1
CDR3aa: CASTDGTVQETQYF
CDR3nt: TGCGCCAGCACCGATGGGACAGTTCAAGAGACCCAGTACTTC

abundance: many
d_gene: NA
j_gene: TRBJ1-2
v_gene: TRBV29-1
CDR3aa: CSVEQRAGNYGYTF
CDR3nt: TGCAGCGTTGAACAACGCGCCGGAAACTATGGCTACACCTTC

abundance: once
d_gene: NA
j_gene: TRBJ1-1
v_gene: TRBV12-5
CDR3aa: CASTQQDEAFF
CDR3nt: TGTGCTAGTACCCAACAGGACGAAGCTTTCTTT

abundance: few
d_gene: TRBD2
j_gene: TRBJ2-2
v_gene: TRBV2
CDR3aa: CASSPGLAGGLGTGELFF
CDR3nt: TGTGCCAGCAGCCCCGGACTAGCGGGAGGCCTGGGTACCGGGGAGCTGTTTTTT

abundance: many
d_gene: NA
j_gene: TRBJ1-4
v_gene: TRBV20-1
CDR3aa: CSASGDEKLFF
CDR3nt: TGCAGTGCCTCTGGAGACGAAAAACTGTTTTTT

abundance: few
d_gene: TRBD1
j_gene: TRBJ1-6
v_gene: TRBV2
CDR3aa: CASRPRDRGSYNSPLHF
CDR3nt: TGTGCCAGCAGGCCCCGGGACAGGGGCTCCTATAATTCACCCCTCCACTTT

abundance: NA
d_gene: NA
j_gene: TRBJ1-2
v_gene: TRBV29-1
CDR3aa: CSVGSTGYGYTF
CDR3nt: TGCAGCGTTGGTTCTACAGGGTATGGCTACACCTTC

abundance: once
d_gene: NA
j_gene: TRBJ1-3
v_gene: TRBV7-8
CDR3aa: CASSRDRNTIYF
CDR3nt: TGTGCCAGCAGCCGCGACAGGAACACCATATATTTT

abundance: many
d_gene: NA
j_gene: TRBJ2-2
v_gene: TRBV7-9
CDR3aa: CASSPLSGELFF
CDR3nt: TGTGCCAGCAGCCCTTTGAGCGGGGAGCTGTTTTTT

abundance: NA
d_gene: TRBD2
j_gene: TRBJ2-5
v_gene: TRBV6-5
CDR3aa: CASTLAGGEVETQYF
CDR3nt: TGTGCCAGCACTTTAGCGGGAGGGGAGGTGGAGACCCAGTACTTC

abundance: once
d_gene: TRBD1
j_gene: TRBJ1-6
v_gene: TRBV2
CDR3aa: CASSFRDRANSPLHF
CDR3nt: TGTGCCAGCAGCTTCCGGGACAGGGCTAATTCACCCCTCCACTTT

abundance: few
d_gene: NA
j_gene: TRBJ2-2
v_gene: TRBV7-3
CDR3aa: CASSPQGNTGELFF
CDR3nt: TGTGCCAGCAGTCCTCAAGGAAACACCGGGGAGCTGTTTTTT

abundance: many
d_gene: NA
j_gene: TRBJ2-2
v_gene: TRBV25-1
CDR3aa: CASSESVRALGFTGELFF
CDR3nt: TGTGCCAGCAGTGAATCGGTGAGGGCCCTCGGTTTCACCGGGGAGCTGTTTTTT

abundance: few
d_gene: TRBD1
j_gene: TRBJ1-5
v_gene: TRBV5-5
CDR3aa: CASSLGPPGTGVQPQHF
CDR3nt: TGTGCCAGCAGCTTGGGGCCCCCAGGGACAGGGGTTCAGCCCCAGCATTTT

abundance: NA
d_gene: NA
j_gene: TRBJ1-2
v_gene: TRBV12-3/TRBV12-4
CDR3aa: CASGDSPTYGYTF
CDR3nt: TGTGCCAGCGGAGACAGCCCGACCTATGGCTACACCTTC

abundance: NA
d_gene: NA
j_gene: TRBJ2-5
v_gene: TRBV29-1
CDR3aa: CSVDVAGEETQYF
CDR3nt: TGCAGCGTTGACGTGGCTGGGGAAGAGACCCAGTACTTC

abundance: few
d_gene: NA
j_gene: TRBJ1-2
v_gene: TRBV20-1
CDR3aa: CSASSTNYGYTF
CDR3nt: TGCAGTGCTTCCAGTACTAACTATGGCTACACCTTC

abundance: many
d_gene: NA
j_gene: TRBJ1-2
v_gene: TRBV2
CDR3aa: CASSLTGLYGYTF
CDR3nt: TGTGCCAGCAGTTTGACAGGCCTCTATGGCTACACCTTC

abundance: many
d_gene: NA
j_gene: TRBJ1-6
v_gene: TRBV25-1
CDR3aa: CASSGTPNSPLHF
CDR3nt: TGTGCCAGCAGCGGGACACCTAATTCACCCCTCCACTTT

abundance: NA
d_gene: TRBD2
j_gene: TRBJ2-2
v_gene: TRBV7-9
CDR3aa: CASSLELAGIGELFF
CDR3nt: TGTGCCAGCAGCTTAGAACTAGCGGGGATCGGGGAGCTGTTTTTT

abundance: few
d_gene: TRBD1
j_gene: TRBJ2-5
v_gene: TRBV24-1
CDR3aa: CATSDRDRASAIQETQYF
CDR3nt: TGTGCCACCAGTGATAGGGACAGGGCGTCGGCAATACAAGAGACCCAGTACTTC

abundance: many
d_gene: NA
j_gene: TRBJ1-1
v_gene: TRBV7-3
CDR3aa: CASSLTKDTEAFF
CDR3nt: TGTGCCAGCAGCTTAACTAAGGACACTGAAGCTTTCTTT

abundance: few
d_gene: NA
j_gene: TRBJ1-4
v_gene: TRBV20-1
CDR3aa: CSARGASYATNEKLFF
CDR3nt: TGCAGTGCTAGAGGGGCCAGCTATGCAACTAATGAAAAACTGTTTTTT

abundance: NA
d_gene: NA
j_gene: TRBJ1-2
v_gene: TRBV11-2
CDR3aa: CASSFRSPGYGYTF
CDR3nt: TGTGCCAGCAGCTTTCGGTCGCCAGGCTATGGCTACACCTTC

abundance: NA
d_gene: TRBD1
j_gene: TRBJ1-4
v_gene: TRBV5-5
CDR3aa: CASRKTGIPNEKLFF
CDR3nt: TGTGCCAGCAGGAAGACAGGGATACCTAATGAAAAACTGTTTTTT

abundance: many
d_gene: NA
j_gene: TRBJ1-5
v_gene: TRBV25-1
CDR3aa: CASSDLTGNQPQHF
CDR3nt: TGTGCCAGCAGTGATTTGACAGGTAATCAGCCCCAGCATTTT

abundance: NA
d_gene: TRBD1
j_gene: TRBJ1-6
v_gene: TRBV7-6
CDR3aa: CASSARAGTGDNSPLHF
CDR3nt: TGTGCCAGCAGCGCTCGAGCCGGGACAGGGGATAATTCACCCCTCCACTTT

abundance: many
d_gene: TRBD2
j_gene: TRBJ2-7
v_gene: TRBV7-6
CDR3aa: CASSLGLAGAEQYF
CDR3nt: TGTGCCAGCAGTTTAGGCCTAGCGGGAGCCGAGCAGTACTTC

abundance: NA
d_gene: NA
j_gene: TRBJ1-5
v_gene: TRBV20-1
CDR3aa: CSATNLGGNQPQHF
CDR3nt: TGCAGTGCTACTAACTTAGGGGGCAATCAGCCCCAGCATTTT

abundance: NA
d_gene: NA
j_gene: TRBJ1-6
v_gene: TRBV2
CDR3aa: CASSPSSDSPLHF
CDR3nt: TGTGCCAGCAGCCCCTCCAGTGATTCACCCCTCCACTTT

abundance: NA
d_gene: NA
j_gene: TRBJ2-3
v_gene: TRBV24-1
CDR3aa: CATSDLRTTDTQYF
CDR3nt: TGTGCCACCAGTGATTTGAGGACCACAGATACGCAGTATTTT

abundance: NA
d_gene: NA
j_gene: TRBJ2-5
v_gene: TRBV29-1
CDR3aa: CSVVPGRREQYF
CDR3nt: TGCAGCGTTGTCCCGGGAAGGAGGGAGCAGTACTTC

abundance: NA
d_gene: NA
j_gene: TRBJ1-1
v_gene: TRBV10-3
CDR3aa: CASRLGVQFTEAFF
CDR3nt: TGTGCCAGCAGGCTGGGGGTCCAGTTCACTGAAGCTTTCTTT

abundance: NA
d_gene: NA
j_gene: TRBJ2-3
v_gene: TRBV14
CDR3aa: CASSPRLVRDTQYF
CDR3nt: TGTGCCAGCAGCCCTCGACTAGTTCGTGATACGCAGTATTTT

abundance: few
d_gene: NA
j_gene: TRBJ1-1
v_gene: TRBV7-9
CDR3aa: CATLKAPNTEAFF
CDR3nt: TGTGCCACACTTAAGGCACCCAACACTGAAGCTTTCTTT

abundance: NA
d_gene: NA
j_gene: TRBJ1-1
v_gene: TRBV7-9
CDR3aa: CASSQEGGYHTEAFF
CDR3nt: TGTGCCAGCAGCCAAGAAGGAGGATACCACACTGAAGCTTTCTTT

abundance: many
d_gene: NA
j_gene: TRBJ1-6
v_gene: TRBV7-2
CDR3aa: CASSLDPDWSPLHF
CDR3nt: TGTGCCAGCAGCTTGGACCCGGACTGGTCACCCCTCCACTTT

abundance: NA
d_gene: TRBD2
j_gene: TRBJ2-7
v_gene: TRBV6-1
CDR3aa: CASSLPGGRGHEQYF
CDR3nt: TGTGCCAGCAGTCTCCCGGGCGGGAGAGGCCACGAGCAGTACTTC

abundance: NA
d_gene: TRBD2
j_gene: TRBJ2-7
v_gene: TRBV20-1
CDR3aa: CSARSTSGPSYEQYF
CDR3nt: TGCAGTGCTAGGTCGACTAGCGGGCCCTCCTACGAGCAGTACTTC

abundance: many
d_gene: NA
j_gene: TRBJ2-5
v_gene: TRBV29-1
CDR3aa: CSVEEMGTQYF
CDR3nt: TGCAGCGTTGAAGAAATGGGGACCCAGTACTTC

abundance: many
d_gene: NA
j_gene: TRBJ2-7
v_gene: TRBV10-3
CDR3aa: CAIREAGISYEQYF
CDR3nt: TGTGCCATCAGAGAAGCCGGGATATCCTACGAGCAGTACTTC

abundance: NA
d_gene: TRBD1
j_gene: TRBJ2-7
v_gene: TRBV29-1
CDR3aa: CSRPGQGVYEQYF
CDR3nt: TGCAGCAGACCGGGACAGGGGGTCTACGAGCAGTACTTC

abundance: NA
d_gene: TRBD1
j_gene: TRBJ1-5
v_gene: TRBV7-1
CDR3aa: CASSPDRGRGQPQHF
CDR3nt: TGTGCCAGCAGCCCGGACAGGGGGCGAGGGCAGCCCCAGCATTTT

abundance: NA
d_gene: TRBD2
j_gene: TRBJ2-7
v_gene: TRBV7-8
CDR3aa: CASRLGGSSYEQYF
CDR3nt: TGTGCCAGTAGACTGGGAGGGAGCTCCTACGAGCAGTACTTC

abundance: NA
d_gene: TRBD1
j_gene: TRBJ2-1
v_gene: TRBV9
CDR3aa: CASSVQGAVYNEQFF
CDR3nt: TGTGCCAGCAGCGTACAGGGGGCTGTCTACAATGAGCAGTTCTTC

abundance: NA
d_gene: NA
j_gene: TRBJ1-6
v_gene: TRBV20-1
CDR3aa: CSARAPMSRSSPLHF
CDR3nt: TGCAGTGCTAGAGCCCCGATGTCACGGAGCTCACCCCTCCACTTT

abundance: few
d_gene: NA
j_gene: TRBJ2-7
v_gene: TRBV19
CDR3aa: CASSIQDRFPYEQYF
CDR3nt: TGTGCCAGTAGTATTCAGGACAGATTCCCGTACGAGCAGTACTTC

abundance: NA
d_gene: NA
j_gene: TRBJ1-5
v_gene: TRBV29-1
CDR3aa: CSPLAGTDQPQHF
CDR3nt: TGCAGCCCGTTGGCAGGGACGGATCAGCCCCAGCATTTT

abundance: NA
d_gene: NA
j_gene: TRBJ1-4
v_gene: TRBV7-2
CDR3aa: CASSQGPQGVDEKLFF
CDR3nt: TGTGCCAGCAGCCAGGGCCCTCAGGGAGTTGATGAAAAACTGTTTTTT

abundance: many
d_gene: TRBD1
j_gene: TRBJ2-7
v_gene: TRBV29-1
CDR3aa: CSVRTGSSYEQYF
CDR3nt: TGCAGCGTAAGGACAGGCAGCTCCTACGAGCAGTACTTC

abundance: NA
d_gene: TRBD2
j_gene: TRBJ2-5
v_gene: TRBV25-1
CDR3aa: CASSEYWSSGRAQETQYF
CDR3nt: TGTGCCAGCAGTGAATATTGGTCTAGCGGGAGGGCCCAAGAGACCCAGTACTTC

abundance: few
d_gene: TRBD1
j_gene: TRBJ1-6
v_gene: TRBV2
CDR3aa: CASTKGQLSPLHF
CDR3nt: TGTGCCAGCACAAAGGGACAGTTGTCACCCCTCCACTTT